The clone carrying this T cell receptor beta chain was seen only a few times. The antigen remains unidentified. This record comes from a study of T cell responses to AZD1222 COVID-19 vaccine. TCRdb's copy holds only in-frame clones and misses some; the assay was immunoSEQ multiplex PCR. This sample yields about 120,000 clones, of which almost 95% are seen a single time; 1.6% belongs to the top ten. The study's findings and limits: Vaccine-related CD4 TCRs covered spike, predominating at 160-218 and 743-854. Just a handful of AZD1222 recipients tested seropositive at baseline. Variant regions that are unmutated are reportedly the target of nearly half of spike-specific TCRs. No repertoire was sampled before or during the peak T cell response, only after it.

CDR3 length: 16 amino acids. The germline V gene encodes CDR1 SGDLS and CDR2 YYNGEE. V lost 0 bases, J lost 0 bases, and 10 bases lay in between. The gene calls are TRBV9 and TRBJ1-3; TRBD1 might be the D (5 bases). This TCR was sampled from an adult who received the AZD1222 COVID-19 vaccine. The specimen was peripheral blood, collected 28 days after the second AZD1222 dose. CDR3 nucleotides: TGTGCCAGCAGCGTAGGAGGGACTCACTCTGGAAACACCATATATTTT. Protein sequence: CASSVGGTHSGNTIYF.